The rows below give T cell receptor beta chains drawn from one sample of a study of blood T cell repertoires in COVID-19. This table comes from immunoSEQ multiplex PCR, and its TCRdb copy is limited to in-frame clones, with some not included. This sample has about 220,000 clones, with approximately 80% found just once. The specimen was peripheral blood. All receptors derive from a man in his fifties or sixties with active or convalescent COVID-19. CDR3s include the opening cysteine and the closing phenylalanine or tryptophan. The D gene is left open where the match is weak. Where a row states a size, it is once, few, many or the class of an expanded clone; other rows omit it.

v_call	clone_size	d_call	j_call	cdr3_aa	cdr3_nt
TRBV6-8	-	TRBD1	TRBJ1-3	CASTPTGSGNTIYF	TGTGCCAGCACCCCGACAGGGAGTGGAAACACCATATATTTT
TRBV19	-	-	TRBJ1-5	CASSTRRGYQPQHF	TGTGCCAGTAGTACCCGGAGGGGATACCAGCCCCAGCATTTT
TRBV21-1	-	-	TRBJ1-4	CASSKEETPGHTTTTNEKLFF	TGTGCCAGCAGCAAAGAAGAAACACCGGGACACACCACCACAACTAATGAAAAACTGTTTTTT
TRBV19	-	TRBD2	TRBJ2-7	CASSSWGGYEQYF	TGTGCCAGTAGTTCGTGGGGGGGCTACGAGCAGTACTTC
TRBV5-6	-	-	TRBJ1-1	CASSLWGGANTEAFF	TGTGCCAGCAGCTTGTGGGGCGGGGCGAACACTGAAGCTTTCTTT
TRBV4-2	-	-	TRBJ1-5	CASSPHDRSFSNQPQHF	TGTGCCAGCAGCCCGCATGACAGGTCCTTTAGCAATCAGCCCCAGCATTTT
TRBV6-5	-	TRBD1	TRBJ1-2	CASSRTGGYGYTF	TGTGCCAGCAGCCGGACAGGGGGCTATGGCTACACCTTC
TRBV19	-	TRBD2	TRBJ2-1	CASSAGLAGGFNEQFF	TGTGCCAGTAGTGCAGGACTAGCGGGGGGGTTCAATGAGCAGTTCTTC
TRBV7-8	-	-	TRBJ2-7	CASSLGQGGAYEQYF	TGTGCCAGCAGCTTAGGCCAGGGCGGCGCCTACGAGCAGTACTTC
TRBV5-4	-	-	TRBJ1-1	CASSLVGGNTEAFF	TGTGCCAGCAGCTTGGTGGGGGGAAACACTGAAGCTTTCTTT
TRBV5-4	-	TRBD2	TRBJ2-1	CASSWPSSGVIEQFF	TGTGCCAGCAGCTGGCCCTCGAGCGGGGTAATTGAGCAGTTCTTC
TRBV5-8	-	-	TRBJ2-5	CASSRGGTQYF	TGTGCCAGCAGTCGAGGAGGGACCCAGTACTTC
TRBV4-1	once	-	TRBJ1-5	CASSHEGQLNQPQHF	TGCGCCAGCAGCCACGAAGGACAACTCAATCAGCCCCAGCATTTT
TRBV5-1	-	-	TRBJ2-3	CASSLVAVSTDTQYF	TGCGCCAGCAGCTTGGTAGCGGTTAGCACAGATACGCAGTATTTT
TRBV30	-	TRBD2	TRBJ2-5	CAWSPLRGWETQYF	TGTGCCTGGAGTCCCTTGCGGGGGTGGGAGACCCAGTACTTC
TRBV14	-	-	TRBJ2-7	CASSQDPGVPYEQYF	TGTGCCAGCAGCCAAGATCCCGGGGTACCCTACGAGCAGTACTTC
TRBV7-8	few	-	TRBJ1-4	CASRGGASEKLFF	TGTGCCAGCAGAGGGGGGGCGAGTGAAAAACTGTTTTTT
TRBV6-5	-	TRBD1	TRBJ2-5	CASRQGGQETQYF	TGTGCCAGCCGACAGGGGGGTCAAGAGACCCAGTACTTC
TRBV30	-	-	TRBJ2-7	CAWSVGLAHSYEQYF	TGTGCCTGGAGTGTAGGTCTAGCCCACTCCTACGAGCAGTACTTC
TRBV18	-	-	TRBJ1-5	CASSRGLDQPQHF	TGTGCCAGCTCCCGAGGGCTTGACCAGCCCCAGCATTTT
TRBV11-2	-	-	TRBJ1-4	CASSLNRENEKLFF	TGTGCCAGCAGCTTAAACAGGGAAAATGAAAAACTGTTTTTT
TRBV28	once	-	TRBJ2-7	CASSLSHSEQYF	TGTGCCAGCAGTTTATCCCACTCCGAGCAGTACTTC
TRBV18	-	TRBD2	TRBJ2-5	CASSPISTRLAGGPQETQYF	TGTGCCAGCTCACCCATCTCAACCAGACTAGCGGGGGGCCCCCAAGAGACCCAGTACTTC
TRBV9	-	-	TRBJ2-2	CASSVRGGTGELFF	TGTGCCAGCAGCGTTCGAGGCGGGACCGGGGAGCTGTTTTTT
TRBV5-1	-	TRBD1	TRBJ1-1	CASSPDRANTEAFF	TGCGCCAGCAGCCCTGACAGGGCGAACACTGAAGCTTTCTTT
TRBV7-3	-	TRBD2	TRBJ2-2	CASSPLAGGGGPGELFF	TGTGCCAGCAGCCCCTTAGCGGGAGGAGGGGGGCCCGGGGAGCTGTTTTTT
TRBV29-1	-	TRBD2	TRBJ2-2	CSVGLAVETGELFF	TGCAGCGTTGGACTAGCCGTCGAGACCGGGGAGCTGTTTTTT
TRBV5-5	-	-	TRBJ2-3	CASSLPQYTDTQYF	TGTGCCAGCAGCTTGCCCCAGTACACAGATACGCAGTATTTT
TRBV19	once	-	TRBJ2-7	CASSITGGGEQYF	TGTGCCAGTAGTATTACAGGGGGAGGGGAGCAGTACTTC
TRBV3-1/TRBV3-2	-	TRBD1	TRBJ1-2	CASSLPGQGNYGYTF	TGTGCCAGCAGCCTGCCGGGACAGGGGAACTATGGCTACACCTTC
TRBV27	-	-	TRBJ2-3	CASSPVGITDTQYF	TGTGCCAGCAGTCCGGTCGGGATCACAGATACGCAGTATTTT
TRBV7-2	-	-	TRBJ1-3	CASSLERGNTIYF	TGTGCCAGCAGCTTAGAGAGAGGAAACACCATATATTTT
TRBV28	-	-	TRBJ2-2	CASRQGRGTGELFF	TGTGCCAGCAGGCAAGGGAGAGGCACCGGGGAGCTGTTTTTT
TRBV7-9	-	TRBD1	TRBJ2-5	CAIDDRGRETQYF	TGTGCCATCGACGACAGGGGGCGGGAGACCCAGTACTTC
TRBV28	-	TRBD1	TRBJ1-2	CASSDRDGYTF	TGTGCCAGCAGTGACAGGGATGGCTACACCTTC
TRBV6-4	-	TRBD1	TRBJ2-3	CASSAGQASTDTQYF	TGTGCCAGCAGTGCAGGACAGGCTAGCACAGATACGCAGTATTTT
TRBV6-2/TRBV6-3	-	TRBD1	TRBJ2-1	CASSLDRGAYNEQFF	TGTGCCAGCAGTCTAGACAGGGGGGCCTACAATGAGCAGTTCTTC
TRBV7-3	once	-	TRBJ2-2	CASSSSQGGTGELFF	TGTGCCAGCAGCTCCTCTCAGGGCGGCACCGGGGAGCTGTTTTTT
TRBV9	-	TRBD2	TRBJ2-1	CASSPRSGGGNEQFF	TGTGCCAGCAGCCCCAGGAGCGGGGGTGGCAATGAGCAGTTCTTC
TRBV28	once	TRBD1	TRBJ2-3	CASSLGGQGTDTQYF	TGTGCCAGCAGTTTGGGGGGACAGGGAACAGATACGCAGTATTTT
TRBV30	-	TRBD1	TRBJ2-2	CAWNRGTGELFF	TGTGCCTGGAACAGGGGAACCGGGGAGCTGTTTTTT
TRBV2	-	TRBD2	TRBJ2-1	CASSGTSRYNEQFF	TGTGCCAGCAGTGGGACTAGCCGTTACAATGAGCAGTTCTTC
TRBV5-1	-	TRBD2	TRBJ2-3	CASSLGLADPSTDTQYF	TGCGCCAGCAGCTTGGGACTAGCGGACCCTAGCACAGATACGCAGTATTTT
TRBV12-3/TRBV12-4	-	-	TRBJ1-4	CASRGVEEKLFF	TGTGCCAGCAGAGGGGTAGAAGAAAAACTGTTTTTT
TRBV7-2	-	-	TRBJ1-4	CASSLQAGLTNEKLFF	TGTGCCAGCAGCTTACAGGCGGGCCTTACTAATGAAAAACTGTTTTTT
TRBV6-2/TRBV6-3	-	-	TRBJ2-1	CASSYSDRSSYNEQFF	TGTGCCAGCAGTTACTCAGACAGGAGCTCCTACAATGAGCAGTTCTTC
TRBV2	-	TRBD2	TRBJ2-1	CASGLAGGRSYNEQFF	TGTGCCAGCGGACTAGCGGGGGGGAGGTCCTACAATGAGCAGTTCTTC
TRBV9	-	-	TRBJ2-1	CASSEEGRSYNEQFF	TGTGCCAGCAGCGAGGAGGGGAGGTCCTACAATGAGCAGTTCTTC
TRBV7-3	-	-	TRBJ2-7	CASSSGGGSSYEQYF	TGTGCCAGCAGCTCTGGTGGCGGTAGCTCCTACGAGCAGTACTTC
TRBV7-9	once	-	TRBJ1-2	CASSREGYGYTF	TGTGCCAGCAGCAGAGAGGGCTATGGCTACACCTTC
TRBV10-2	-	-	TRBJ1-2	CASSDRAVDYGYTF	TGCGCCAGCAGTGACAGGGCCGTCGACTATGGCTACACCTTC
TRBV7-8	-	TRBD2	TRBJ2-1	CASSPLAVTSYNEQFF	TGTGCCAGCAGTCCCCTAGCGGTAACATCCTACAATGAGCAGTTCTTC
TRBV5-4	-	-	TRBJ2-3	CASSLARGSADTQYF	TGTGCCAGCAGCTTGGCTCGGGGGAGCGCAGATACGCAGTATTTT
TRBV28	-	TRBD1	TRBJ2-7	CASSSPGQGAGEQYF	TGTGCCAGCAGTTCTCCGGGACAGGGGGCAGGCGAGCAGTACTTC